Following are 7 T cell receptor beta chains from one sample sequenced in a study of T cells in tuberculosis. Using immunoSEQ multiplex PCR, the repertoire was profiled, and TCRdb retains in-frame clones only, with some absent. Altogether roughly 41,000 clones are present, 90% to 95% being singletons, with the ten largest covering 9.5% to 13%. The sample comprised PBMCs. These receptors came from a donor between 5 and 29 years old with latent tuberculosis or without tuberculosis infection. Some clones in this sample may be carry-over from other donors' samples.

This clone has just one count. V usage is TRBV5-1 and J usage is TRBJ2-2, with 7 bases identical to TRBD1. Per germline, CDR1 SGHRS and CDR2 YFSETQ. The CDR3 is 16 residues long. V lost 0 bases to trimming and J lost 4 bases; unmatched junction nucleotides: 6. The CDR3 protein is CASSLAGGQSTGELFF. CDR3 nucleotides: TGCGCCAGCAGCTTGGCTGGGGGACAGAGCACCGGGGAGCTGTTTTTT.

This chain uses TRBV7-6 with TRBJ1-1; maybe TRBD1 (6 bases). Germline assignment: CDR1 SGHVS and CDR2 FNYEAQ. Trimming pared 5 bases from V and 0 bases from J, leaving 13 bases between. This CDR3 has 15 amino acids. Here the CDR3 DNA reads TGTGCCAGCAGCACAGGGTCAGGGATGAACACTGAAGCTTTCTTT. This gives the protein CASSTGSGMNTEAFF.

In this sample, this clone turned up once. The chain carries TRBV4-3 and TRBJ2-4; 8 nucleotides line up with TRBD2. V was pared by 6 bases and J by 8 bases, with 9 bases of the junction left unmatched. Germline V gene data show CDR1 as LGHNA and CDR2 as YSLEER. The length of the CDR3 is 14 residues. The CDR3 spells CASSVRRGADIQYF. Here the CDR3 DNA reads TGCGCCAGCAGTGTCCGGCGGGGGGCAGACATTCAGTACTTC.

The gene calls are TRBV4-3 and TRBJ1-1; 8 bases fit TRBD1. Unmatched junction bases numbered 10, after V lost 0 bases and J lost 1 base. The V gene's germline CDR1 is LGHNA and CDR2 YSLEER. CDR3 length equals 18 residues. CDR3 DNA sequence: TGCGCCAGCAGCCAAGAGACGAACACAGGGGGGTGGAACACTGAAGCTTTCTTT. Protein sequence: CASSQETNTGGWNTEAFF.

About this clone itself: Germline is not matched at one junction end, which may reflect a read error. This sequence joins TRBV5-4 and TRBJ1-1; D is unclear. The CDR3 spans 14 residues. Per the germline V gene, CDR1 is SGHNT and CDR2 is YYREEE (reference sequence). This CDR3 reads CASSLDRQNTEAFF. Here the CDR3 DNA reads TGTGCCAGTAGCTTGGATCGACAGAACACTGAAGCTTTCTTT. Filled out from reference TRBV5-4 and TRBJ1-1, the complete variable domain reads ETGVTQSPTHLIKTRGQQVTLRCSSQSGHNTVSWYQQALGQGPQFIFQYYREEENGRGNFPPRFSGLQFPNYSSELNVNALELDDSALYLCASSLDRQNTEAFFGQGTRLTVV.

This chain joins TRBV11-3 and TRBJ2-3; 7 bases align to TRBD1. The CDR3 covers 13 residues. The junction had 0 bases not matched to a gene; V was cut back by 3 bases and J by 3 bases. Germline V gene lookup returns CDR1 SGHNT and CDR2 YENEEA. CDR3 sequence: CASSLTGTDTQYF. The CDR3 DNA follows: TGTGCCAGCAGCTTGACAGGGACAGATACGCAGTATTTT.

V and J are TRBV15 and TRBJ1-3, with D possibly TRBD1 on 5 matching bases. V lost 3 bases, J lost 2 bases, and 8 bases lay in between. Germline V CDR1 and CDR2: LNHNV, YYDKDF (reference sequence). The CDR3 is 14 amino acids. CDR3 DNA sequence: TGTGCCACCAGCAGGACAGTTACTGGAAACACCATATATTTT. Its translation is CATSRTVTGNTIYF.